The 16 T cell receptor beta chains below all came from one sample that was sequenced in a study of cytomegalovirus exposure and HLA in healthy donors. In the PCR, 60 Vbeta and 13 Jbeta primers were used. Assay used: immunoSEQ multiplex PCR; TCRdb lists only in-frame clones, some missing. The sample records around 98,000 clones, more than 65% being singletons. Sequencing used PBMCs. The source is a human donor in good health.

The rearrangement joins TRBV6-5 to TRBJ1-6; 7 bases match TRBD1. The CDR3 length is 15 residues. Germline CDR1 reads MNHEY; CDR2 reads SVGAGI. V lost 6 bases to trimming and J lost 4 bases; unmatched junction nucleotides: 6. The CDR3 spells CASRPGTVYNSPLHF. The DNA for the CDR3 is TGTGCCAGCAGGCCCGGGACAGTATATAATTCACCCCTCCACTTT.

This chain joins TRBV7-9 and TRBJ1-6; D not certain. The germline V gene encodes CDR1 SEHNR and CDR2 FQNEAQ (reference sequence). Trimming pared 5 bases from V and 0 bases from J, leaving 20 bases between. CDR3 size: 19 residues. The CDR3 region has the DNA TGTGCCAGCAGCGACCTTTCTGGCGGAAGGAGCTCCTATAATTCACCCCTCCACTTT. Residues: CASSDLSGGRSSYNSPLHF.

This clone was recorded only once. The J gene is TRBJ2-2, the V gene TRBV11-2; unclear D gene. Germline CDR1 and CDR2: SGHAT and FQNNGV. This CDR3 comprises 15 residues. V gave up 3 bases and J gave up 1 base, with 9 bases separating them. The CDR3 loop is CASSFFTENTGELFF. For the CDR3, the DNA is TGTGCCAGCAGCTTTTTTACAGAGAACACCGGGGAGCTGTTTTTT.

The V and J genes are TRBV7-7 and TRBJ2-1; TRBD1 is a possible D gene (6 bases). Trimming removed 6 bases from V and 5 bases from J, with 11 bases in between. The CDR3 extends over 13 amino acids. Germline CDR1 and CDR2: SSHAT and FNYEAQ (reference sequence). The CDR3 DNA sequence: TGTGCCAGCAGTACCGGACAGAACAATGAGCAGTTCTTC. Translating gives CASSTGQNNEQFF.

The V call is TRBV27, the J call TRBJ2-7; 7 bases agree with TRBD1. Germline V gene lookup returns CDR1 MNHEY and CDR2 SMNVEV (reference sequence). J lost 7 bases, V lost 9 bases, and 12 bases had no gene match. The CDR3 contains 13 residues. Written as DNA, the CDR3 is TGTGCCAGTAGTCCTAACAGGGGTGAGGAGCAGTACTTC. This gives the protein CASSPNRGEEQYF.

This clone was seen a few times. The chain couples TRBV6-5 to TRBJ2-7; 10 bases map to TRBD2. CDR1 MNHEY and CDR2 SVGAGI come from the germline V gene. The V and J ends lost 4 bases and 1 base, in that order; junction bases with no gene match: 4. The CDR3 loop spans 15 amino acids. The CDR3 loop reads CASSSWTSGSYEQYF. In nucleotides, the CDR3 is TGTGCCAGCAGTTCGTGGACTAGCGGTTCCTACGAGCAGTACTTC.

V and J are TRBV5-1 and TRBJ1-1; 11 bases line up with TRBD1. The CDR3 is 14 amino acids. Germline V gene lookup returns CDR1 SGHRS and CDR2 YFSETQ. Germline trimming cut 3 bases from V and 5 bases from J; bases unmatched to any gene: 3. CDR3 bases: TGCGCCAGCAGCTGGGGACAGGGGGGGACTGAAGCTTTCTTT. It translates to CASSWGQGGTEAFF.

The chain combines TRBV18 with TRBJ2-6; TRBD1 agrees at 7 bases. V shed 5 bases, J shed 2 bases, and the junction held 6 bases outside the gene matches. This CDR3 is 16 amino acids long. Germline assignment: CDR1 KGHSH and CDR2 LQKENI. The CDR3 nucleotides read TGTGCCAGCTCATCGCTTACAGGGGCTGGGGCCAACGTCCTGACTTTC. It yields the protein CASSSLTGAGANVLTF.

This clone occurred a few times. The genes are TRBV5-1 and TRBJ1-1; 7 bases line up with TRBD1. V lost 4 bases and J lost 1; bases outside the gene matches: 4. The CDR3 contains 14 residues. Germline V lookup: CDR1 SGHRS, CDR2 YFSETQ. CDR3 sequence (DNA): TGCGCCAGCAGCCGGGGGACAGCGAACACTGAAGCTTTCTTT. Translating it yields CASSRGTANTEAFF.

The chain recombines TRBV7-7 with TRBJ2-5; 8 positions agree with TRBD2. Per the germline V gene, CDR1 is SSHAT and CDR2 is FNYEAQ (reference sequence). This CDR3 contains 16 residues. Losses at the gene ends were 4 bases for V and 5 bases for J; bases not matched to a gene: 12. The DNA for the CDR3 is TGTGCCAGCAGCTCATTCAGCGGGGGTCCCGGGGAGACCCAGTACTTC. As protein: CASSSFSGGPGETQYF.

The V and J genes are TRBV5-1 and TRBJ2-5, with 11 bases aligning to TRBD2. Unmatched junction bases numbered 7, after V lost 1 base and J lost 2 bases. The germline V gene encodes CDR1 SGHRS and CDR2 YFSETQ. The CDR3 covers 17 residues. The CDR3 DNA reads as TGCGCCAGCAGCTTGCGACTAGCGGGGTCGGGACAAGAGACCCAGTACTTC. Translation: CASSLRLAGSGQETQYF.

The chain is built from TRBV27 and TRBJ1-2; D gene ambiguous. CDR1 is MNHEY and CDR2 is SMNVEV in the germline V gene (reference sequence). The length of the CDR3 is 12 residues. Trimming shortened V by 3 bases and J by 9 bases, and 11 bases separated the two germline ends. The CDR3 DNA sequence: TGTGCCAGCAGTTTCGCGGGAAAAAGCTACACCTTC. This translates into CASSFAGKSYTF.

This clone has more than one count but fewer than ten. The chain joins TRBV4-3 to TRBJ2-3; D possibly corresponds to TRBD1 (6 bases). V lost 4 bases and J lost 0, with 11 bases in between. The CDR3 covers 15 residues. Germline CDR1 LGHNA, CDR2 YSLEER. For the CDR3, the DNA is TGCGCCAGCAGCCCTACAGGGACAAGCACAGATACGCAGTATTTT. Protein product: CASSPTGTSTDTQYF.

The chain links TRBV7-2 to TRBJ1-4; TRBD1 agrees at 7 bases. From germline, CDR1 is SGHTA and CDR2 FQGNSA. The CDR3 length is 15 residues. J was trimmed by 5 bases and V by 3 bases; bases with no gene match: 6. The CDR3 protein is CASSFLGQRNEKLFF. CDR3 nucleotide sequence: TGTGCCAGCAGCTTTTTGGGACAGCGCAATGAAAAACTGTTTTTT.

CDR3 sequence reads: CASSLYENEQFF. CDR3 DNA sequence: TGTGCCAGCAGCCTTTATGAGAATGAGCAGTTCTTC. The V gene is TRBV7-6, the J gene TRBJ2-1; no firm D call. Looked up from germline, CDR1 is SGHVS and CDR2 is FNYEAQ. Trimming took off 5 bases at V and 7 bases at J, with 9 bases between the two ends. CDR3 length equals 12 residues.

The rearrangement joins TRBV4-1 to TRBJ2-1, with 9 bases fitting TRBD2. The V gene end was trimmed by 6 bases and the J gene end by 3 bases; junction bases not matched to a gene: 6. CDR1 and CDR2 from the germline V gene are MGHRA and YSYEKL. CDR3 length: 15 amino acids. CDR3 in amino acids: CASRQIAGDYNEQFF. Written as DNA, the CDR3 is TGCGCCAGCAGACAAATAGCGGGGGACTACAATGAGCAGTTCTTC.